The 27 T cell receptor beta chains below come from one sample, sequenced in a study of blood T cell repertoires in COVID-19. Libraries were prepared by immunoSEQ multiplex PCR; TCRdb keeps only in-frame clonotypes and omits some of them. The sample consists of some 150,000 clones, about 86% of them appearing once. The specimen was peripheral blood. Receptor source: a man between 65 and 85 years old with acute or convalescent COVID-19.

The chain combines TRBV3-1 (or the pseudogene TRBV3-2) with TRBJ1-2; the D is unclear. The CDR3 runs 14 residues. V was shortened by 0 bases and J by 4 bases, with 9 bases between the two germline ends. Germline CDR1 is LGHDT and CDR2 is YNNKEL (reference sequence). The CDR3 nucleotides read TGTGCCAGCAGCCAAGATGCCAGCGTCTATGGCTACACCTTC. It specifies CASSQDASVYGYTF.

The V gene is TRBV7-9, the J gene TRBJ2-5; 9 bases align to TRBD1. The CDR3 length is 14 residues. CDR1 is SEHNR and CDR2 is FQNEAQ in the germline V gene (reference sequence). The V and J ends lost 3 bases and 4 bases, in that order; junction bases with no gene match: 3. The CDR3 protein is CASSFNRGRETQYF. The CDR3 DNA reads TGTGCCAGCAGCTTCAACAGGGGGCGAGAGACCCAGTACTTC.

This clone was detected once. The chain recombines TRBV9 with TRBJ1-1, with 7 positions matching TRBD1. Trimming removed 2 bases from V and 2 bases from J; junction bases left unmatched: 6. CDR1 is SGDLS and CDR2 is YYNGEE in the germline V gene. CDR3 length equals 15 residues. CDR3 nucleotides: TGTGCCAGCAGCGTGGAGGGACAGTTAAACACTGAAGCTTTCTTT. It encodes CASSVEGQLNTEAFF. The entire variable domain, with the rest obtained from reference TRBV9 and TRBJ1-1, is as follows: DSGVTQTPKHLITATGQRVTLRCSPRSGDLSVYWYQQSLDQGLQFLIQYYNGEERAKGNILERFSAQQFPDLHSELNLSSLELGDSALYFCASSVEGQLNTEAFFGQGTRLTVV.

This clone appeared many times. The chain links TRBV9 to TRBJ2-2; possibly TRBD1 for D (6 bases). The CDR3 runs 16 residues. V gave up 1 base and J gave up 2 bases, with 12 bases separating them. Germline lookup yields CDR1 SGDLS and CDR2 YYNGEE. CDR3 DNA: TGTGCCAGCAGCGTATCAGGACAGAGTAACACCGGGGAGCTGTTTTTT. It codes for CASSVSGQSNTGELFF.

This clone was seen a handful of times. V usage is TRBV18 and J usage is TRBJ1-1, with 9 bases identical to TRBD1. The germline gives CDR1 KGHSH, CDR2 LQKENI. The CDR3 is 14 residues long. The junction had 5 bases not matched to a gene; V was cut back by 4 bases and J by 5 bases. DNA for the CDR3: TGTGCCAGCTCACAACAGGGGGCGCGGACTGAAGCTTTCTTT. It yields the protein CASSQQGARTEAFF. Drawing the rest from reference TRBV18 and TRBJ1-1, the complete variable domain is NAGVMQNPRHLVRRRGQEARLRCSPMKGHSHVYWYRQLPEEGLKFMVYLQKENIIDESGMPKERFSAEFPKEGPSILRIQQVVRGDSAAYFCASSQQGARTEAFFGQGTRLTVV.

The V and J genes are TRBV7-6 and TRBJ2-2, with a weak D call TRBD2 (5 bases). Germline V lookup: CDR1 SGHVS, CDR2 FNYEAQ. V was shortened by 5 bases and J by 4 bases, with 11 bases between the two germline ends. The CDR3 has 14 residues. In nucleotides, the CDR3 is TGTGCCAGCAGCGGACCGAGCGGCACCGGGGAGCTGTTTTTT. As protein: CASSGPSGTGELFF.

The V call is TRBV27, the J call TRBJ2-7; 12 bases line up with TRBD1. J was trimmed by 4 bases and V by 7 bases; bases with no gene match: 8. Germline V gene data show CDR1 as MNHEY and CDR2 as SMNVEV (reference sequence). This CDR3 spans 15 amino acids. The CDR3 loop reads CASNRGQGASYEQYF. The CDR3 DNA is TGTGCCAGCAATAGGGGACAGGGGGCTAGTTACGAGCAGTACTTC.

The gene calls are TRBV19 and TRBJ2-1, with 10 bases aligning to TRBD2. V shed 7 bases and J 4 bases; nucleotides not matched to a gene: 10. This CDR3 has 16 residues. Germline V gene data show CDR1 as LNHDA and CDR2 as SQIVND (reference sequence). This chain's CDR3 is CASIPSGSRSYNEQFF. CDR3 sequence (DNA): TGTGCCAGTATCCCTAGCGGGAGTCGTTCTTACAATGAGCAGTTCTTC.

The chain couples TRBV9 to TRBJ2-4; 13 bases are shared with TRBD2. From germline, CDR1 is SGDLS and CDR2 YYNGEE. The CDR3 covers 16 residues. V trimming: 5 bases; J trimming: 7 bases; junction bases outside the gene matches: 9. The CDR3 bases are TGTGCCAGCAGTCCACTAGCGGGAGGGCCCCAGAACATTCAGTACTTC. This translates into CASSPLAGGPQNIQYF.

This chain uses TRBV19 with TRBJ2-3, with D tentatively TRBD1 (6 bases). CDR1 is LNHDA and CDR2 is SQIVND in the germline V gene (reference sequence). V was cut by 6 bases and J by 1 base, with 11 bases left in between. The CDR3 length is 14 residues. The chain's CDR3 is CASSSAGGTDTQYF. CDR3 DNA: TGTGCCAGTAGCTCGGCAGGGGGCACAGATACGCAGTATTTT.

This clone came up a few times. The chain employs TRBV2 and TRBJ1-2; 11 bases line up with TRBD1. The CDR3 loop spans 16 amino acids. Unmatched junction bases numbered 9, after V lost 1 base and J lost 8 bases. CDR1 is SNHLY, CDR2 FYNNEI, per germline. The DNA for the CDR3 is TGTGCCAGCAGTGAAGAAGGCCTTCGGGACAGGGGGGGCTACACCTTC. It translates to CASSEEGLRDRGGYTF.

The chain carries TRBV19 and TRBJ1-5; the D is unclear. In germline, CDR1 is LNHDA, CDR2 SQIVND (reference sequence). The CDR3 runs to 15 residues. V was shortened by 2 bases and J by 7 bases, with 15 bases between the two germline ends. The CDR3 reads CASSINVHLSQPQHF. The DNA of the CDR3 is TGTGCCAGTAGTATAAACGTACACCTCTCACAGCCCCAGCATTTT.

The V gene is TRBV5-4, the J gene TRBJ2-3; D is unresolved. Germline V CDR1 and CDR2: SGHNT, YYREEE (reference sequence). V was cut by 1 base and J by 0 bases, with 6 bases left in between. The CDR3 runs 14 residues. CDR3 protein: CASSLTTSTDTQYF. Here the CDR3 DNA reads TGTGCCAGCAGCTTGACTACAAGCACAGATACGCAGTATTTT.

This sequence joins TRBV19 and TRBJ1-1, with D tentatively TRBD1 (6 bases). V lost 5 bases and J lost 3, with 13 bases in between. The CDR3 has 14 amino acids. Germline loops: CDR1 LNHDA, CDR2 SQIVND (reference sequence). This CDR3 reads CASSPGGAHTEAFF. Here the CDR3 DNA reads TGTGCCAGTAGTCCGGGGGGCGCGCACACTGAAGCTTTCTTT.

This chain links TRBV7-2 with TRBJ2-7; the match to TRBD2 covers 14 bases. The J segment lost 7 bases and the V segment lost 3 bases, leaving 5 bases of the junction unmatched. Germline V gives CDR1 SGHTA, CDR2 FQGNSA. The CDR3 spans 15 residues. The CDR3 protein is CASSFGTSGRGEQYF. The CDR3, as DNA: TGTGCCAGCAGCTTCGGGACTAGCGGGAGAGGGGAGCAGTACTTC.

The gene calls are TRBV29-1 and TRBJ2-7, with 9 positions matching TRBD1. Germline V lookup: CDR1 SQVTM, CDR2 ANQGSEA. The CDR3 contains 13 residues. V shed 5 bases and J 3 bases; nucleotides not matched to a gene: 5. The DNA for the CDR3 is TGCAGCGTTCTTCAGGGACAGGGCTACGAGCAGTACTTC. Amino acid sequence: CSVLQGQGYEQYF.

This clone is medium-sized within its sample. The chain joins TRBV30 to TRBJ2-2; 11 bases are a match to TRBD1. Germline V gene lookup returns CDR1 GTSNPN and CDR2 SVGIG (reference sequence). This CDR3 region has 13 residues. The junction had 3 bases not matched to a gene; V was cut back by 5 bases and J by 7 bases. The CDR3 sequence: CAWGQGAGGELFF. The CDR3 DNA is TGTGCCTGGGGACAGGGGGCCGGCGGGGAGCTGTTTTTT.

V and J are TRBV28 and TRBJ1-2; D gene uncertain. Per germline, CDR1 MDHEN and CDR2 SYDVKM. Trimming removed 2 bases at V and 4 bases at J, with 17 bases between. The CDR3 runs 16 residues. CDR3 protein: CASSLPPALDTYGYTF. The CDR3 DNA reads TGTGCCAGCAGTTTACCTCCGGCTCTCGACACCTATGGCTACACCTTC.

The rearrangement links TRBV9 to TRBJ2-1, with D uncertain. Germline values: CDR1 SGDLS, CDR2 YYNGEE. This CDR3 region has 13 residues. Trimming took 0 bases from V and 6 from J, leaving 7 bases between them. CDR3: CASSVATFNEQFF. The CDR3 nucleotides are TGTGCCAGCAGCGTAGCTACTTTCAATGAGCAGTTCTTC.

This clone was found a few times. The rearrangement links TRBV19 to TRBJ1-1, with D uncertain. In germline, CDR1 is LNHDA, CDR2 SQIVND (reference sequence). The CDR3 spans 12 residues. Trimming pared 6 bases from V and 0 bases from J, leaving 5 bases between. CDR3 amino acids: CASRSLNTEAFF. In DNA, the CDR3 is TGTGCCAGTAGGAGCTTGAACACTGAAGCTTTCTTT.

This rearrangement joins TRBV6-2 or TRBV6-3 to TRBJ2-5; TRBD1 is a possible D gene (6 bases). CDR1 and CDR2 from the germline V gene are MNHEY and SVGEGT. V was pared by 4 bases and J by 5 bases, with 11 bases between. The CDR3 runs to 13 residues. CDR3 nucleotides: TGTGCCAGCAGTTTACAGGGCCTGGAGACCCAGTACTTC. It yields the protein CASSLQGLETQYF.

The rearrangement uses TRBV10-3 and TRBJ1-2; tentatively, D is TRBD1 (5 bases). Trimming cost V 3 bases and J 3 bases, with 14 bases left between them. Germline CDR1 and CDR2: ENHRY and SYGVKD. This CDR3 is 15 amino acids long. The CDR3 spells CAISDPTEVDYGYTF. CDR3 coding DNA: TGTGCCATCAGTGACCCGACAGAGGTGGACTATGGCTACACCTTC.

The V gene is TRBV7-3, the J gene TRBJ2-3; D might be TRBD1 (5 bases). CDR1 SGHTA and CDR2 FQGTGA come from the germline V gene. This CDR3 region has 15 residues. The ends were cut back, 2 bases at V and 2 bases at J, with 11 bases in the middle. Here the CDR3 DNA reads TGTGCCAGCAGCTTATCCGGCAGGGCCACAGATACGCAGTATTTT. Protein sequence: CASSLSGRATDTQYF.

The gene calls are TRBV29-1 and TRBJ2-3; 8 bases align to TRBD2. The ends lost 7 bases at V and 7 bases at J; junction bases unmatched: 13. Germline CDR1 reads SQVTM; CDR2 reads ANQGSEA. CDR3 length: 14 residues. This CDR3 is CSAGHRGGQNTQYF. The CDR3 DNA sequence: TGCAGCGCTGGTCACCGGGGGGGGCAGAATACGCAGTATTTT.

The rearrangement uses TRBV7-8 and TRBJ2-5, with D possibly matching TRBD2 (6 bases). CDR1 is SGHVS and CDR2 is FQNEAQ in the germline V gene. The CDR3 runs 14 residues. V dropped 4 bases and J dropped 0 bases, with 9 bases sitting between them. CDR3 DNA sequence: TGTGCCAGCAGCTCCCGGGACTACCAAGAGACCCAGTACTTC. It translates to CASSSRDYQETQYF.

This chain links TRBV11-2 with TRBJ2-1; D is perhaps TRBD2 (6 bases). The CDR3 covers 14 residues. Germline-derived CDR1 and CDR2 are SGHAT and FQNNGV. Trimming removed 1 base from V and 4 bases from J, with 8 bases in between. The CDR3 sequence: CASSLAGVYNEQFF. The CDR3 coding sequence is TGTGCCAGCAGCTTAGCGGGAGTGTACAATGAGCAGTTCTTC.

The rearrangement links TRBV3-1 (or the pseudogene TRBV3-2) to TRBJ2-3; TRBD2 matches at 12 bases. J lost 0 bases, V lost 5 bases, and 12 bases had no gene match. CDR3 length equals 19 residues. Germline CDR1 is LGHDT and CDR2 is YNNKEL (reference sequence). CDR3 nucleotide sequence: TGTGCCAGCAGCACCCTAGGGACTAGCGGGCATACTAGCACAGATACGCAGTATTTT. It specifies CASSTLGTSGHTSTDTQYF.